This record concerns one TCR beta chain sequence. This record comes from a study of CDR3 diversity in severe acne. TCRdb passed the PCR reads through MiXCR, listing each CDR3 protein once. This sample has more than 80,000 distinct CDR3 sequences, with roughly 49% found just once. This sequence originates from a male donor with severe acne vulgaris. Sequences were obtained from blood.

The CDR3 DNA follows: TGTGCCAGCGGGAGGGGCCCGGCCACCGGGGAGCTGTTTTTT. Residues: CASGRGPATGELFF. The rearrangement uses TRBV25-1 and TRBJ2-2; TRBD2 matches at 7 bases. Per germline, CDR1 MGHDK and CDR2 SYGVNS. The CDR3 has 14 amino acids. J lost 4 bases, V lost 8 bases, and 7 bases had no gene match.